In this sample, the clone carrying this T cell receptor beta chain turned up once. Germline V CDR1 and CDR2: SGHRS, YFSETQ. This CDR3 spans 13 amino acids. V was trimmed by 6 bases and J by 6 bases, leaving 15 bases between them. The data derive from a study of shared clonotypes between healthy human individuals. TCRdb's table, derived via immunoSEQ multiplex PCR, lists solely in-frame clones and lacks some. The table lists hundreds of thousands of clones, roughly 77% of them singletons. The sequenced sample was PBMCs. The source is a woman aged 40 to 49 in good health. Some clones in this sample may be carry-over from other donors' samples. This sequence joins TRBV5-1 and TRBJ1-2; D uncertain. CDR3 amino acids: CASKLQSEDGYTF. CDR3 nucleotides: TGCGCCAGCAAGCTACAGTCCGAAGATGGCTACACCTTC.